One T cell receptor (beta chain) is described in this entry. The entry originates in a study of shared clonotypes between healthy human individuals. Some clones are missing from TCRdb's copy, which holds only in-frame ones; the method was immunoSEQ multiplex PCR. In the table there are some 2,400,000 clones, roughly 95% of which are singletons. The CDR3 loop spans 16 amino acids. Germline assignment: CDR1 MNHNY and CDR2 SVGAGI (reference sequence). With 7 bases clipped from V and 7 bases from J, the junction kept 13 bases outside the gene matches. The TCR comes from a man aged 18 to 29 in good health. Sequencing was done on a sample of naive CD4+ T cells sorted from blood. The subset: CD45RA+ positively selected. The V and J genes are TRBV6-6 and TRBJ2-1; 10 bases align to TRBD2. The DNA for the CDR3 is TGTGCCAGCACCCTACCAAGACTAGCGGGTGAAAATGAGCAGTTCTTC. Its translation is CASTLPRLAGENEQFF.